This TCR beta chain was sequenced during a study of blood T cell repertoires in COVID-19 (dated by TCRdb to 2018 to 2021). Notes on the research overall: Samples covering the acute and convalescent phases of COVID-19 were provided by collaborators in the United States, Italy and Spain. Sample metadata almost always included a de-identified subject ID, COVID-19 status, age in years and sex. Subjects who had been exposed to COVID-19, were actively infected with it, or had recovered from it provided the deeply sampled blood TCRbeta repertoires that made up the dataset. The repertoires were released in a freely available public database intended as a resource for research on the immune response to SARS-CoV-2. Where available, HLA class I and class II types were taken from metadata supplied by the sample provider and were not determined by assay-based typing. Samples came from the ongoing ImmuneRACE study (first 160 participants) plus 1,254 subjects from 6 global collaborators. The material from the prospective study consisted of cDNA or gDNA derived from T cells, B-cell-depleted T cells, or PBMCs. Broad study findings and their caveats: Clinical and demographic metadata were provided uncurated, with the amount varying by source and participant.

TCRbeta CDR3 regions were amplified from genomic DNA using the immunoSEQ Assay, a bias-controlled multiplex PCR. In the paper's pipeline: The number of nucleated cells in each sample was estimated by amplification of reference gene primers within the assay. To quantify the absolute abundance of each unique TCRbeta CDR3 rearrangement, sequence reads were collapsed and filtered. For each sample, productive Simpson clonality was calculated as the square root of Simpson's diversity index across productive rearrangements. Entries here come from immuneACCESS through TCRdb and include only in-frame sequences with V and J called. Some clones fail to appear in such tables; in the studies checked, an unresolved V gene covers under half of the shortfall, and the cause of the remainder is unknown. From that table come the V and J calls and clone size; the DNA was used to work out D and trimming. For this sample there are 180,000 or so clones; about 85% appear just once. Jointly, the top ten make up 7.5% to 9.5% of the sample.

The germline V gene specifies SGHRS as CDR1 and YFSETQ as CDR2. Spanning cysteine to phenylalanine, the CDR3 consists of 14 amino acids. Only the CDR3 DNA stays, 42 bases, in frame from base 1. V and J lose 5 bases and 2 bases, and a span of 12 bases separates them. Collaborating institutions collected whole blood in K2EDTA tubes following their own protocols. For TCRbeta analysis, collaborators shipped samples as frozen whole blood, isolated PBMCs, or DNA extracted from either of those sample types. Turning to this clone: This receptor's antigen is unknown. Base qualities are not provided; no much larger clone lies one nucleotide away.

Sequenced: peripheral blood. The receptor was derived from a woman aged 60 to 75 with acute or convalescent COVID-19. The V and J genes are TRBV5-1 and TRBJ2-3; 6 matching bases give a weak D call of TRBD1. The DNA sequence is TGCGCCAGCAGGGAGACAGGCTACACAGATACGCAGTATTTT. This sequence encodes CASRETGYTDTQYF.